This TCR beta chain emerged from a study of cytomegalovirus exposure and HLA in healthy donors. For the study at large: Both the 100 to 150 validation repertoires and the 666 first-cohort repertoires used the same platform, as reported by a later analysis.

The ends were cut back, 1 base at V and 1 base at J, with 10 bases in the middle. This CDR3 spans 15 amino acids. Germline V gene data show CDR1 as MNHEY and CDR2 as SMNVEV (reference sequence). As for this clone: Antigen unknown.

Assay used: immunoSEQ multiplex PCR; TCRdb lists only in-frame clones, some missing. The data hold about 150,000 clones, with 94% observed a single time. Study-wide results and limits: Using the classifier, cytomegalovirus status was reportedly diagnosed with high specificity and sensitivity. Despite most TCR sequences being rare, some public TCRs occurred in many donors.

The clonotype comes from a man aged 18 to 30 in good health and CMV-seropositive. The rearrangement joins TRBV27 to TRBJ2-5, with D possibly being TRBD1 (6 bases). What was sequenced was PBMCs. The CDR3 loop is CASSLFRGTQETQYF. For the CDR3, the DNA is TGTGCCAGCAGTTTATTCAGGGGTACCCAAGAGACCCAGTACTTC.